This TCR beta chain was observed in a study of siplizumab effects on memory and regulatory T cells. The CDR3 covers 13 residues. V lost 0 bases and J lost 4, with 6 bases in between. Germline CDR1 WNHNN, CDR2 SYGVQD (reference sequence). Each sample yielded approximately 9 x 10^4 assayed TCR templates. The repertoire was sequenced with immunoSEQ multiplex PCR; TCRdb's copy has only in-frame clones and lacks some. The sample contains some 100,000 clones, 75% to 95% of which appear only once. The rearrangement uses TRBV10-1 and TRBJ1-1; weak D call: TRBD1 (5 bases). Sequencing used CD4+ T cells sorted from blood. This TCR was sampled from a human donor in good health. Some clones in this sample may be carry-over from other donors' samples. DNA of the CDR3: TGCGCCAGCAGTGAGTCGGGGACCACTGAAGCTTTCTTT. Translated: CASSESGTTEAFF.